This T cell receptor (beta chain) was sequenced in a study of tumor-infiltrating lymphocytes in primary liver carcinoma. Study as a whole: The patients comprised men and women between the ages of 30 and 69 years. Samples returned roughly 3.65 to 7.13 million productive TCRbeta reads, a yield that was similar across tissue types. Findings and caveats of the study: Tumor-adjacent and tumor-blood pairs overlapped less than tumor region pairs did. A significantly higher top-250-clone fraction was found in tumors than in blood (p = 0.039).

CDR1 is MNHNS, CDR2 SASEGT, per germline. This CDR3 contains 15 residues. With V trimmed by 6 bases and J by 9 bases, 14 bases remained unmatched. Unsorted whole blood yielded blood RNA, and germline DNA was extracted as well. On this clonotype: Antigen: not known.

Using a constant-region primer together with ProtoScript II reverse transcriptase, TCR beta cDNA was made from about 500 ng of total RNA. Employing slightly modified ARM-PCR, three nested multiplex PCR rounds were run, and these gave rise to the TCR beta libraries. The two initial PCR rounds, ten to eleven cycles each, used TRBV1-TRBV30 forward and C-beta reverse primers. Each CDR3 protein is one row after TCRdb ran MiXCR on the multiplex PCR reads. In the table there are roughly 330,000 distinct CDR3 sequences, about 61% of which are singletons. J is TRBJ2-1 and V is TRBV6-1; 7 bases fit TRBD1. The source of this sequence is a man aged 35 to 55 with primary liver carcinoma and hepatitis B virus infection. Sequencing was performed on peripheral blood. The CDR3 spells CASRPSFDRASEQFF. The CDR3 nucleotides are TGTGCCAGCAGGCCGAGCTTTGACAGGGCCAGTGAGCAGTTCTTC.